Presented here are 11 T cell receptor beta chains from one specimen sequenced in a study of PD-L1 blockade in urothelial cancer. Clones were sequenced by immunoSEQ multiplex PCR, and TCRdb holds only the in-frame ones, with some missing. Of fewer than 35,000 clones listed, around 75% are singletons. Source: PBMCs, taken around atezolizumab (anti-PD-L1) treatment. The receptors shown here come from a man aged 45-65 years with urothelial cancer.

The gene calls are TRBV2 and TRBJ1-2; TRBD1 is a possible D gene (6 bases). Germline loops: CDR1 SNHLY, CDR2 FYNNEI. CDR3 length: 13 residues. V lost 6 bases and J 6 bases, leaving 14 bases between the germline ends. CDR3: CASSVDRRDGYTF. The CDR3 DNA reads TGTGCCAGCAGCGTCGACAGGAGAGATGGCTACACCTTC.

The CDR3, as DNA: TGCGCCAGCAGTGCCCTCCGGGAGACCCAGTACTTC. This sequence encodes CASSALRETQYF. The V and J genes are TRBV10-2 and TRBJ2-5, with no clear D. Trimming removed 4 bases from V and 5 bases from J, with 8 bases in between. This CDR3 has 12 residues. Germline CDR1 is WSHSY and CDR2 is SAAADI.

This rearrangement joins TRBV30 to TRBJ2-3; 11 bases line up with TRBD2. Germline V gene sequence: CDR1 GTSNPN, CDR2 SVGIG (reference sequence). This CDR3 is built from 15 residues. V shed 3 bases and J 4 bases; nucleotides not matched to a gene: 6. CDR3 in amino acids: CAWRQLAGEADTQYF. Written as DNA, the CDR3 is TGTGCCTGGAGACAACTAGCGGGAGAGGCAGATACGCAGTATTTT.

The chain employs TRBV18 and TRBJ2-7; no firm D call. Germline CDR1 reads KGHSH; CDR2 reads LQKENI. The CDR3 loop spans 13 amino acids. V was trimmed by 2 bases and J by 6 bases, leaving 11 bases between them. Here the CDR3 reads CASSPTTSGEQYF. In DNA, the CDR3 is TGTGCCAGCTCACCAACCACCTCGGGCGAGCAGTACTTC.

The chain couples TRBV10-3 to TRBJ2-7; no definite D call. There are 14 residues in the CDR3. Trimming shortened V by 2 bases and J by 4 bases, and 12 bases separated the two germline ends. Germline V gives CDR1 ENHRY, CDR2 SYGVKD. As DNA, the CDR3 is TGTGCCATCAGTGAGGGCCAGATAGCATACGAGCAGTACTTC. Translation gives CAISEGQIAYEQYF.

The sample holds one count of this clone. V is TRBV27 and J is TRBJ1-4; 8 bases align to TRBD1. Germline CDR1 and CDR2: MNHEY and SMNVEV (reference sequence). Trimming at V came to 4 bases and at J to 5 bases, leaving 9 bases not matched to a gene. The CDR3 runs 16 residues. CDR3 loop: CASSSPRTGRNEKLFF. CDR3 nucleotides: TGTGCCAGCAGTTCCCCACGGACAGGGCGGAATGAAAAACTGTTTTTT.

This chain connects TRBV19 to TRBJ2-7; 13 nucleotides align to TRBD2. In germline, CDR1 is LNHDA, CDR2 SQIVND (reference sequence). The CDR3 sequence is 15 residues long. V lost 5 bases, J lost 4 bases, and 5 bases stayed unmatched. The CDR3 nucleotides read TGTGCCAGTAGTCGGACTAGCGGGAGTGGTTACGAGCAGTACTTC. Its translation is CASSRTSGSGYEQYF.

The chain employs TRBV19 and TRBJ1-1; tentative D call: TRBD1 (6 bases). Germline CDR1 is LNHDA and CDR2 is SQIVND (reference sequence). The CDR3 contains 13 residues. Trimming shortened V by 5 bases and J by 4 bases, and 11 bases separated the two germline ends. The chain's CDR3 is CASSEQGSTEAFF. The CDR3 DNA follows: TGTGCCAGTAGTGAACAGGGTTCCACTGAAGCTTTCTTT.

The chain couples TRBV18 to TRBJ2-1, with 10 bases lining up with TRBD2. CDR1 and CDR2 from the germline V gene are KGHSH and LQKENI. With V trimmed by 0 bases and J by 4 bases, 0 bases remained unmatched. The CDR3 extends over 15 amino acids. The CDR3 sequence: CASSPPGLAYNEQFF. DNA for the CDR3: TGTGCCAGCTCACCACCGGGACTAGCGTACAATGAGCAGTTCTTC.

The CDR3 sequence: CASSLQGTGNTIYF. The CDR3, as DNA: TGTGCCAGTAGTCTACAGGGAACTGGAAACACCATATATTTT. The rearrangement links TRBV19 to TRBJ1-3; weak D call: TRBD1 (6 bases). The CDR3 loop spans 14 amino acids. Germline V gene data show CDR1 as LNHDA and CDR2 as SQIVND (reference sequence). Trimming pared 5 bases from V and 2 bases from J, leaving 10 bases between.

The chain carries TRBV28 and TRBJ1-2, with 8 bases matching TRBD1. The CDR3 covers 14 residues. Losses at the gene ends were 7 bases for V and 5 bases for J; bases not matched to a gene: 9. Germline CDR1 MDHEN, CDR2 SYDVKM. CDR3 region: CASKPDRGPYGYTF. The CDR3 coding sequence is TGTGCCAGCAAACCCGACAGGGGCCCTTATGGCTACACCTTC.